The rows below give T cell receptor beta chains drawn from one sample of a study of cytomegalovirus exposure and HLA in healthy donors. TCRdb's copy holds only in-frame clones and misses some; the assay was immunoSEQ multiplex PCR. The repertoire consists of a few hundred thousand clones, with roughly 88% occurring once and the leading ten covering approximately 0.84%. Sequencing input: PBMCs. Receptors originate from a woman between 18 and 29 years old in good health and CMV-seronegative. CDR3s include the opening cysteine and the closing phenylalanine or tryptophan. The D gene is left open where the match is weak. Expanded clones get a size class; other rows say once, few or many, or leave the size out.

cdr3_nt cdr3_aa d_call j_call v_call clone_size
TGCGCCAGCAGCCAAGAGGTCAATAGCTATCAAGAGACCCAGTACTTC CASSQEVNSYQETQYF - TRBJ2-5 TRBV4-3 -
TGTGCCAGCAGCCACACTAGCGGGGGGGCCTACAATGAGCAGTTCTTC CASSHTSGGAYNEQFF TRBD2 TRBJ2-1 TRBV7-2 once
TGTGCCAGCAGTTTTACAGGGGGGAACACCGGGGAGCTGTTTTTT CASSFTGGNTGELFF TRBD1 TRBJ2-2 TRBV7-9 -
TGTGCCAGCAGTGGTAAGAACACCGGGGAGCTGTTTTTT CASSGKNTGELFF - TRBJ2-2 TRBV2 -
TGCAGTGCCGTGAGGCGTGAGCAGTTCTTC CSAVRREQFF - TRBJ2-1 TRBV20-1 few
TGTGCCACCAGCAGGGGCGGGGCTATTCGGTTCTTC CATSRGGAIRFF - TRBJ2-1 TRBV15 -
TGTGCCAGCAGAGGGGCGGCTAGCTCCTACAATGAGCAGTTCTTC CASRGAASSYNEQFF - TRBJ2-1 TRBV7-2 -
TGCGCCAGCAGCTTTGACAGTACCTACGAGCAGTACTTC CASSFDSTYEQYF - TRBJ2-7 TRBV5-1 -
TGTGCCAGTAGTCCGTTGGGGACAGGGCTTTACGAGCAGTACTTC CASSPLGTGLYEQYF TRBD1 TRBJ2-7 TRBV19 -
TGCGCCAGCAGCTCCCACCAGGAGGGAAAACTGTTTTTT CASSSHQEGKLFF - TRBJ1-4 TRBV5-1 -
TGTGCCAGCAGTTTATCTCCGGGGGGCTATGGCTACACCTTC CASSLSPGGYGYTF - TRBJ1-2 TRBV27 -
TGTGCCAGCAGCTCGGACTCCCCAGGAACCCAGTACTTC CASSSDSPGTQYF - TRBJ2-5 TRBV7-2 few
TGTGCCAGCAGTGAGACTAGCGACTCCTACGAGCAGTACTTC CASSETSDSYEQYF TRBD2 TRBJ2-7 TRBV6-1 -
TGCAGCGCCAGGGGACTAGCACAAGAGACCCAGTACTTC CSARGLAQETQYF TRBD2 TRBJ2-5 TRBV29-1 -
TGCGCCAGCAGCCAAGATATACCGGGGACAGACAGCGCCATGAACACTGAAGCTTTCTTT CASSQDIPGTDSAMNTEAFF TRBD1 TRBJ1-1 TRBV4-3 -
TGTGCCAGCAGTTTATCGGGCGGGACTAGCAATCAGCCCCAGCATTTT CASSLSGGTSNQPQHF - TRBJ1-5 TRBV27 -
TGTGCCAGCAGCGAGGATGTCGACCCCGGCTACGAGCAGTACTTC CASSEDVDPGYEQYF - TRBJ2-7 TRBV5-4 -
TGTGCCAGCAGCGCAGACCCAGGGGGTCGGGGCTACACCTTC CASSADPGGRGYTF TRBD1 TRBJ1-2 TRBV11-2 -
TGTGCCAGTAGTGGGACTGGGAGCTCCTACGAGCAGTACTTC CASSGTGSSYEQYF - TRBJ2-7 TRBV19 -
TGTGCCAGCAGGCCAGGGGGGTTGGACACCGGGGAGCTGTTTTTT CASRPGGLDTGELFF - TRBJ2-2 TRBV9 -
TGTGCCAGCAGTTTGTTACGGGGACAGGGAGGGATTGAAAAACTGTTTTTT CASSLLRGQGGIEKLFF TRBD1 TRBJ1-4 TRBV27 -
TGTGCCAGCAGCGTAGAGGTGGCAGGGGGCTACGAGCAGTACTTC CASSVEVAGGYEQYF TRBD1 TRBJ2-7 TRBV9 -
TGTGCCAGCAGCCGGAGCGTTCTAGCGGAAAGCTCCTACGAGCAGTACTTC CASSRSVLAESSYEQYF TRBD2 TRBJ2-7 TRBV4-2 -
TGTGCCAGCAGCCGCGCGGGACCCTCGAACGACGAGCAGTACTTC CASSRAGPSNDEQYF - TRBJ2-7 TRBV16 -
TGTGCCAGCAGGCGACAGGGAAGGGAAAAACTGTTTTTT CASRRQGREKLFF TRBD1 TRBJ1-4 TRBV2 -
TGTGCCAGCAGCTTTCCCCTAGCGGGATTCACAGATACGCAGTATTTT CASSFPLAGFTDTQYF TRBD2 TRBJ2-3 TRBV7-8 -
TGTGCCAGCAGTCACGGACTAGCGGGAGGTTACCACGAGCAGTACTTC CASSHGLAGGYHEQYF TRBD2 TRBJ2-7 TRBV7-6 -
TGTGCCAGCAGCAACAGGGCTGGGAACACTGAAGCTTTCTTT CASSNRAGNTEAFF - TRBJ1-1 TRBV2 -
TGTGCCAGCCGAGGAGGGAGTGGCTACACCTTC CASRGGSGYTF - TRBJ1-2 TRBV2 -
TGCGCCAGCCGTATAGGACAGACGCCCTCCTACGAGCAGTACTTC CASRIGQTPSYEQYF - TRBJ2-7 TRBV5-1 -
TGTGCCAGCTCACCAGACAGCTCCTACGAGCAGTACTTC CASSPDSSYEQYF - TRBJ2-7 TRBV18 few
TGTGCCAGCAGTGAAGTGCTCGGGACAGACAATGAAAAACTGTTTTTT CASSEVLGTDNEKLFF TRBD1 TRBJ1-4 TRBV6-1 once
TGTGCCAGCAGTGCTAGCGGGAGGGGCACAGATACGCAGTATTTT CASSASGRGTDTQYF TRBD2 TRBJ2-3 TRBV27 -
TGTGCCAGCAGCTTCGGGACTAGCGTCGGGAGGTACGAGCAGTACTTC CASSFGTSVGRYEQYF TRBD2 TRBJ2-7 TRBV7-9 -
TGCGCCAGCAGCCCCGGACTAGCGGGAGGGCCGGACACCGGGGAGCTGTTTTTT CASSPGLAGGPDTGELFF TRBD2 TRBJ2-2 TRBV4-3 -
TGTGCCAGCAGTTCTTTCGGGCAGGGTCTTGCTGAAGCTTTCTTT CASSSFGQGLAEAFF - TRBJ1-1 TRBV28 -
TGTGCCAGCCTTAGGAGTCCGGACACAGATACGCAGTATTTT CASLRSPDTDTQYF - TRBJ2-3 TRBV6-1 once
TGTGCCAGCAGCTTGGGGACAGGGGGGATCAATCAGCCCCAGCATTTT CASSLGTGGINQPQHF TRBD1 TRBJ1-5 TRBV5-6 -
TGTGCCAGCAGCTTGGAGCCATCTGTGTATGAGTATTTT CASSLEPSVYEYF - TRBJ2-3 TRBV5-4 once
TGCAGCGTTGGGGCAGGGCTTAATGAAAAACTGTTTTTT CSVGAGLNEKLFF - TRBJ1-4 TRBV29-1 -
TGTGCCAGCAGTTTAAATGCCAGGGCCGGGGAGACCCAGTACTTC CASSLNARAGETQYF - TRBJ2-5 TRBV27 -
TGTGCCAGCAGCTTGGGCGGGGGGAACACTGAAGCTTTCTTT CASSLGGGNTEAFF - TRBJ1-1 TRBV11-2 -
TGTGCCTGGAGTCGACTCATGAACACTGAAGCTTTCTTT CAWSRLMNTEAFF - TRBJ1-1 TRBV30 -
TGTGCCACCAGCAGAGTCCGACAGGGGGCTGGAAACACCATATATTTT CATSRVRQGAGNTIYF TRBD1 TRBJ1-3 TRBV15 -
TGTGCCAGTAGACAATTAGCAACTAATGAAAAACTGTTTTTT CASRQLATNEKLFF - TRBJ1-4 TRBV2 -
TGTGCCAGCAGTTCAGGGGTCACGAACACTGAAGCTTTCTTT CASSSGVTNTEAFF - TRBJ1-1 TRBV27 -
TGCAGCGTGTCGGGGGGGGAGGAGACCCAGTACTTC CSVSGGEETQYF TRBD2 TRBJ2-5 TRBV29-1 -
TGTGCCAGCAGCTTGGCGGGGACTAATGAAAAACTGTTTTTT CASSLAGTNEKLFF - TRBJ1-4 TRBV5-4 -
TGTGCCAGCAGCGAGGGAGGGGGTGGCAATCAGCCCCAGCATTTT CASSEGGGGNQPQHF - TRBJ1-5 TRBV2 -
TGTGCCAGTAGTCTCGCCACAGGGGTCACCGGGGAGCTGTTTTTT CASSLATGVTGELFF TRBD1 TRBJ2-2 TRBV19 -
TGTGCCAGCAGCAAGACAGGGGGCGTCCCTGTCTATGGCTACACCTTC CASSKTGGVPVYGYTF TRBD1 TRBJ1-2 TRBV11-2 -